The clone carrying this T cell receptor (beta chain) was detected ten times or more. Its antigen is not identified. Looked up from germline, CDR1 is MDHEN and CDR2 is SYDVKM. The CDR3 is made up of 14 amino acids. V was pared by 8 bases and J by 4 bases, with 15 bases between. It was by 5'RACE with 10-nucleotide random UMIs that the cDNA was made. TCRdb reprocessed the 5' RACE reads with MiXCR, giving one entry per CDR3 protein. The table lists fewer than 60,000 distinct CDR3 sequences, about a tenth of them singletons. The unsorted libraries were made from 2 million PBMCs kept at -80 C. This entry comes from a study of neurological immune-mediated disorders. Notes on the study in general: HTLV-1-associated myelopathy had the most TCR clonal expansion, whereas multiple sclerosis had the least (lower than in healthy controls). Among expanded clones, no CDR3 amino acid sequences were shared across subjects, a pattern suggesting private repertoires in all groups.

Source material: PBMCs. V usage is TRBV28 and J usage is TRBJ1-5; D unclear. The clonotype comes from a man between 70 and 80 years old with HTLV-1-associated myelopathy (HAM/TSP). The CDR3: CASGQTVLNQPQHF. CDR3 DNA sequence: TGTGCCAGCGGTCAGACGGTGTTGAATCAGCCCCAGCATTTT.